This entry describes one T cell receptor (beta chain). The data stem from a study of T cell changes during pregnancy in multiple sclerosis. Sequencing used immunoSEQ multiplex PCR; TCRdb keeps in-frame clones, though not all of them. The profile shows more than 45,000 clones, 94% of them singletons. This CDR3 region has 12 residues. V was clipped by 5 bases and J by 3 bases; unmatched bases: 3. Germline lookup yields CDR1 SQVTM and CDR2 ANQGSEA. This TCR came from a female donor with multiple sclerosis, enrolled in a pregnancy study. The starting material was CD4+ T cells from peripheral blood mononuclear cells, obtained in the first trimester of pregnancy. This sequence joins TRBV29-1 and TRBJ1-1; TRBD1 matches 7 bases. The CDR3 DNA follows: TGCAGCGTTTGGGACAGCCACACTGAAGCTTTCTTT. Protein: CSVWDSHTEAFF.